The entry below gives a single T cell receptor beta chain sequence along with its context. CD45RO-negative cells were positively selected for CCR7, leaving out terminally differentiated effector memory CD45RA+ cells. Here immunoSEQ multiplex PCR was the method, and the copy in TCRdb shows in-frame clones only, minus some. Of some 800,000 clones in the sample, over 90% were seen once. The data belong to a study of shared clonotypes between healthy human individuals. Study overall: A few men and a couple of women, aged 18 to 49, were donors.

Trimming removed 7 bases at V and 8 bases at J, with 18 bases between. Per germline, CDR1 MNHNY and CDR2 SVGAGI (reference sequence). The CDR3 has 14 amino acids. Sequencing was performed on naive CD8+ T cells sorted from blood. This clonotype originated in a man aged 25-45 years in good health. The V gene is TRBV6-6, the J gene TRBJ1-5; D remains ambiguous. The CDR3 sequence is CASTLLVGREPQHF. The DNA of the CDR3 is TGTGCCAGCACCCTCCTCGTCGGGAGGGAGCCCCAGCATTTT.